This T cell receptor (beta chain) appears in the sequencing data of a study of CD8 T cells in Susac syndrome. In blood CD8+ and CD4+ T cells, TCR beta underwent sequencing. Controls comprised healthy donors matched for age and sex. Negative isolation was used for CD8+ and CD4+ T cells and FACS enrichment for TEMRA cells. Reverse transcription of roughly 0.5 to 1 ug RNA used random hexamers. The method of amplification for TCR beta CDR3 was immunoSEQ multiplex PCR, covering 54 Vbeta and 13 Jbeta. TCRdb reanalysed the immunoSEQ multiplex PCR reads using MiXCR and keeps one entry per CDR3 protein. The sample includes 150,000 to 200,000 distinct CDR3 sequences, more than 90% of them seen just once. The length of the CDR3 is 16 residues. The germline V gene encodes CDR1 SGDLS and CDR2 YYNGEE. Trimming removed 0 bases from V and 0 bases from J, with 12 bases in between.

The TCR sequence derives from a human donor in good health. Specimen: CD4+ T cells from PBMCs. The gene calls are TRBV9 and TRBJ2-5; D unresolved. CDR3 amino acids: CASSVGTASYQETQYF. As DNA, the CDR3 is TGTGCCAGCAGCGTAGGTACAGCCTCATACCAAGAGACCCAGTACTTC.